These T cell receptor beta chains were read from a single sample in a study of blood T cell repertoires in COVID-19. Sequencing was performed with immunoSEQ multiplex PCR; in TCRdb, only in-frame clones are kept and a portion is missing. The sample contains about 260,000 clones, 80% to 90% of which appear only once. The source material was PBMCs or T cells enriched from blood (not recorded which). These receptor sequences come from a man aged 30 to 39 with acute COVID-19. Both conserved end residues are part of each CDR3. The D gene is left open where the match is weak. Not every row has a clone size; where given, it reads once, few, many or a size class.

J,size,D,V,DNA,CDR3
TRBJ2-1,.,.,TRBV19,TGTGCCAGTAGTTTGGGAGCGGGTGGTGAGCAGTTCTTC,CASSLGAGGEQFF
TRBJ2-5,once,TRBD2,TRBV24-1,TGTGCCACCAGTGATCTGGGACTAGCGGGATTTGAGACCCAGTACTTC,CATSDLGLAGFETQYF
TRBJ2-1,once,.,TRBV13,TGTGCCAGCAGCGGGCCCGGGACTTCATACAATGAGCAGTTCTTC,CASSGPGTSYNEQFF
TRBJ1-5,.,.,TRBV6-4,TGTGCCAGCCGGTCCCAGGGCGATCAGCCCCAGCATTTT,CASRSQGDQPQHF
TRBJ2-5,.,TRBD2,TRBV6-2/TRBV6-3,TGTGCCAGCAGTTACGGGGCGGGAGTTAGGGAGACCCAGTACTTC,CASSYGAGVRETQYF
TRBJ1-4,.,TRBD1,TRBV4-1,TGCGCCAGCAGCCAAGAAGGGGGCAGTTCGTACGAGCCAACTAATGAAAAACTGTTTTTT,CASSQEGGSSYEPTNEKLFF
TRBJ2-3,.,.,TRBV6-5,TGTGCCAGCAGTTATGACTGGGGCACAGATACGCAGTATTTT,CASSYDWGTDTQYF
TRBJ2-1,.,.,TRBV30,TGTGCCTGGAGTGTAATGCGTGATCAGTTCTTC,CAWSVMRDQFF
TRBJ1-1,.,TRBD1,TRBV7-8,TGTGCCAGCAGCTTAGGGGGACAGGGTATTGTGAGGACTGAAGCTTTCTTT,CASSLGGQGIVRTEAFF
TRBJ2-2,.,.,TRBV11-2,TGTGCCAGCAGCGAATCAGGAAGCACCGGGGAGCTGTTTTTT,CASSESGSTGELFF
TRBJ1-6,.,.,TRBV6-5,TGTGCCAGTCGGGGGGAAACAGGGTCCCATTCACCCCTCCACTTT,CASRGETGSHSPLHF
TRBJ1-1,.,TRBD1,TRBV11-3,TGTGCCAGCAGCACCCGACAGGGGGCGCTTACTGAAGCTTTCTTT,CASSTRQGALTEAFF
TRBJ1-4,.,.,TRBV6-2/TRBV6-3,TGTGCCAGCAGTAAACCGGGACTTGGGCATCTGTTTTTT,CASSKPGLGHLFF
TRBJ1-2,.,.,TRBV27,TGTGCCAGCAGTCCTAGGATTGGAGGCTACACCTTC,CASSPRIGGYTF
TRBJ1-1,.,.,TRBV7-2,TGTGCCAGCAGCCCGATACAGGGTAATCGGGGCACTGAAGCTTTCTTT,CASSPIQGNRGTEAFF
TRBJ2-5,once,TRBD2,TRBV28,TGTGCCAGCAGATACTCTGGCGGGGGGCCCCAAGAGACCCAGTACTTC,CASRYSGGGPQETQYF
TRBJ2-2,.,.,TRBV7-3,TGTGCCAGCAGCTTATTGGGCTTCCGGGAGCTGTTTTTT,CASSLLGFRELFF
TRBJ2-1,.,.,TRBV4-1,TGCGCCAGCAGCCAAGATCCCAGCGGAAGTCGATACAATGAGCAGTTCTTC,CASSQDPSGSRYNEQFF
TRBJ1-1,.,.,TRBV7-2,TGTGCCAGCCTTTCTGTCGTGAACACTGAAGCTTTCTTT,CASLSVVNTEAFF
TRBJ1-1,.,TRBD1,TRBV30,TGTGCCTGGTATAAGACAGGGACAAAGGGTTTCTTT,CAWYKTGTKGFF
TRBJ1-6,.,TRBD1,TRBV3-1/TRBV3-2,TGTGCCAGCAGCCACCGGGACAGGGTTTCACCCCTCCACTTT,CASSHRDRVSPLHF
TRBJ2-5,.,.,TRBV6-1,TGTGCCAGCAGTGAAGACAGGGGGGGAGAGACCCAGTACTTC,CASSEDRGGETQYF
TRBJ1-5,.,.,TRBV27,TGTGCCAGCAGTTTGGGGGGGCGCCAGCCCCAGCATTTT,CASSLGGRQPQHF
TRBJ1-2,few,.,TRBV21-1,TGTGCCAGCAGCAAAACGGGAGACCTCTCGACCGGGGGCTACACCTTC,CASSKTGDLSTGGYTF
TRBJ1-1,.,.,TRBV19,TGTGCCAGTAGGGCGGGGAGCAGCACTGAAGCTTTCTTT,CASRAGSSTEAFF
TRBJ2-1,medium-sized,.,TRBV27,TGTGCCAGCAGTACCATCCCCCAGGGGAACAATGAGCAGTTCTTC,CASSTIPQGNNEQFF
TRBJ2-3,.,.,TRBV5-8,TGTGCCAGCAGCTGGGGGGTCAAGGTTACAGATACGCAGTATTTT,CASSWGVKVTDTQYF
TRBJ2-1,.,.,TRBV19,TGTGCCAGTAGTTCCAACTTGAATGAGCAGTTCTTC,CASSSNLNEQFF
TRBJ1-1,.,.,TRBV30,TGTGCCTGGAGTACGCAGGGTTACACTGAAGCTTTCTTT,CAWSTQGYTEAFF
TRBJ1-2,.,.,TRBV7-8,TGTGCCAGCAGCTTAGCTGTGGGGGGGAGGTCCGACCCCCGCACCTTC,CASSLAVGGRSDPRTF
TRBJ2-1,once,TRBD2,TRBV29-1,TGCAGCGTTTTATCCTTAGCGGGGGGGACCTACAATGAGCAGTTCTTC,CSVLSLAGGTYNEQFF
TRBJ1-2,.,TRBD1,TRBV28,TGTGCCAGCACCGCTCAGGGGGGCCTCTATGGCTACACCTTC,CASTAQGGLYGYTF
TRBJ1-6,.,TRBD1,TRBV18,TGTGCCAGCTCACCAGGGACAGGGGGCAATTCACCCCTCCACTTT,CASSPGTGGNSPLHF